These 29 T cell receptor beta chains share one sample of origin, sequenced in a study of monozygotic twins with inflammatory bowel disease. No DNA is given; TCRdb re-called the 5' RACE reads and lists each CDR3 protein once. The sample has more than 350,000 distinct CDR3 sequences, and its top ten clones hold 2.4%. The specimen sequenced was blood. The receptors were sampled from a human donor with ulcerative colitis or Crohn's disease, or a healthy co-twin of an affected twin (not recorded which).

This rearrangement joins TRBV7-8 to TRBJ2-5; without DNA, the TCRdb call of TRBD1 cannot be checked. This CDR3 comprises 14 residues. Per the germline V gene, CDR1 is SGHVS and CDR2 is FQNEAQ. This CDR3 is CASSLASRQGTQYF.

CDR3 amino acids: CASSLGTASYNEQFF. The J gene is TRBJ2-1, the V gene TRBV5-1; TCRdb's D call, TRBD2, is unchecked because there is no DNA. Germline V gene lookup returns CDR1 SGHRS and CDR2 YFSETQ. The CDR3 has 15 amino acids.

The chain links TRBV3-1 to TRBJ1-1; TCRdb selects TRBD1, and the lack of DNA leaves this call unchecked. The V gene's germline CDR1 is LGHDT and CDR2 YNNKEL (reference sequence). The CDR3 extends over 13 amino acids. The CDR3 protein is CASSRPTGREAFF.

The chain links TRBV6-2 or TRBV6-3 to TRBJ2-2; TCRdb gives TRBD1 as the D gene, but with no DNA this cannot be confirmed. CDR3 length: 16 amino acids. Germline V gives CDR1 MNHEY, CDR2 SVGEGT. This CDR3 reads CASSIWTGRDTGELFF.

The chain joins TRBV7-9 to TRBJ2-7. Germline CDR1 and CDR2: SEHNR and FQNEAQ (reference sequence). The CDR3 contains 16 residues. The CDR3 loop reads CASSAFFGTLSYEQYF.

This chain joins TRBV4-1 and TRBJ2-7. The CDR3 consists of 13 residues. CDR1 MGHRA and CDR2 YSYEKL come from the germline V gene. CDR3 sequence: CASSLTYAYEQYF.

V gene TRBV12-3 or TRBV12-4 combines with J gene TRBJ2-2; TCRdb picks TRBD1, but there is no DNA to check that call. The CDR3 runs to 16 residues. The CDR3: CASSWGGQWNTGELFF.

This chain links TRBV6-2 or TRBV6-3 with TRBJ2-1; the TRBD1 assignment by TCRdb is unverifiable without DNA. CDR1 is MNHEY, CDR2 SVGEGT, per germline. This CDR3 contains 16 residues. CDR3 loop: CASSYLAPRSYNEQFF.

The chain uses TRBV27 and TRBJ2-2; TCRdb's assignment of TRBD2 cannot be checked, as there is no DNA. The germline CDR1 and CDR2 sequences are MNHEY and SMNVEV (reference sequence). The CDR3 runs to 16 residues. The CDR3 sequence is CASSPSTARNTGELFF.

V gene TRBV7-8 combines with J gene TRBJ2-5; TCRdb indicates TRBD2, and absent DNA this call remains unverified. Germline V gene data show CDR1 as SGHVS and CDR2 as FQNEAQ. There are 18 residues in the CDR3. The CDR3 is CASSLAGAGVGDQETQYF. Combining the CDR3 with reference TRBV7-8 and TRBJ2-5 gives the whole variable domain GAGVSQSPRYKVAKRGQDVALRCDPISGHVSLFWYQQALGQGPEFLTYFQNEAQLDKSGLPSDRFFAERPEGSVSTLKIQRTQQEDSAVYLCASSLAGAGVGDQETQYFGPGTRLLVL.

V gene TRBV3-1 combines with J gene TRBJ2-7; TCRdb designates TRBD1, a call that cannot be tested without DNA. This CDR3 is built from 14 residues. CDR1 is LGHDT, CDR2 YNNKEL, per germline (reference sequence). Here the CDR3 reads CASSQDPARREQYF.

The V gene is TRBV7-2, the J gene TRBJ1-3; no DNA is available, so the TRBD1 call from TCRdb remains unchecked. The CDR3 covers 14 residues. Germline CDR1 SGHTA, CDR2 FQGNSA. This CDR3 reads CASIPTGYENTIYF.

CDR3: CAISANSNSPLHF. The chain has TRBV10-3 and TRBJ1-6. The germline V gene encodes CDR1 ENHRY and CDR2 SYGVKD. CDR3 length equals 13 residues.

The V call is TRBV12-3 or TRBV12-4, the J call TRBJ1-6; TCRdb calls TRBD1, which cannot be checked without DNA. CDR3 size: 15 residues. The CDR3 sequence is CASSLGTEINSPLHF.

This sequence joins TRBV5-1 and TRBJ2-3; absent DNA, TCRdb's TRBD2 call cannot be checked. The germline V gene encodes CDR1 SGHRS and CDR2 YFSETQ. The CDR3 is made up of 17 amino acids. This chain's CDR3 is CASSPLPAGAGTDTQYF.

The chain has TRBV10-3 and TRBJ2-3. Germline V gene lookup returns CDR1 ENHRY and CDR2 SYGVKD. The CDR3 has 12 residues. The CDR3 reads CAISESLDTQYF.

The chain links TRBV27 to TRBJ1-6; lacking DNA, the TRBD1 call made by TCRdb goes unchecked. Germline lookup yields CDR1 MNHEY and CDR2 SMNVEV (reference sequence). The CDR3 covers 14 residues. CDR3 in amino acids: CASSIGAGRTPLHF.

The chain uses TRBV12-3 or TRBV12-4 and TRBJ1-6; TCRdb outputs TRBD1, but without DNA this stays unchecked. This CDR3 has 16 amino acids. The CDR3 protein is CASRMGGESGISPLHF.

The chain employs TRBV6-6 and TRBJ1-6; TCRdb's D call of TRBD1 is untestable without DNA. This CDR3 contains 14 residues. Germline CDR1 reads MNHNY; CDR2 reads SVGAGI (reference sequence). The CDR3 protein is CASRDKRMGSPLHF.

V gene TRBV7-9 combines with J gene TRBJ2-1. CDR1 is SEHNR and CDR2 is FQNEAQ in the germline V gene (reference sequence). The CDR3 runs to 14 residues. The CDR3 spells CASSLAVLLNEQFF.

This chain connects TRBV29-1 to TRBJ1-1. Germline V gene data show CDR1 as SQVTM and CDR2 as ANQGSEA. CDR3 length: 11 residues. The CDR3 protein is CSGGGDTEAFF.

V and J are TRBV20-1 and TRBJ2-7; TCRdb proposes TRBD2, but this gene call is untestable without DNA. Germline V gene data show CDR1 as DFQATT and CDR2 as SNEGSKA (reference sequence). The CDR3 has 13 residues. This chain's CDR3 is CSAGTSATYEQYF.

The chain carries TRBV4-3 and TRBJ2-1; no DNA is available, so the TRBD2 call from TCRdb remains unchecked. The germline CDR1 and CDR2 sequences are LGHNA and YSLEER. The CDR3 length is 17 residues. The CDR3 reads CASSPSRGLAGYNEQFF.

V and J are TRBV5-1 and TRBJ2-1; absent DNA, TCRdb's TRBD1 call cannot be checked. The CDR3 consists of 16 residues. CDR1 is SGHRS and CDR2 is YFSETQ in the germline V gene. The CDR3 is CASSLAGGGPYNEQFF.

This chain connects TRBV7-2 to TRBJ2-1; without DNA, the TCRdb call of TRBD1 cannot be checked. This CDR3 is 17 amino acids long. The germline CDR1 and CDR2 sequences are SGHTA and FQGNSA. The CDR3 region is CASSFLNPGTGKNEQFF.

The V gene is TRBV2, the J gene TRBJ2-2; TCRdb lists TRBD1, though no DNA is available to test this call. The CDR3 contains 14 residues. Per germline, CDR1 SNHLY and CDR2 FYNNEI. CDR3 in amino acids: CASRTDSNTGELFF.

The chain couples TRBV19 to TRBJ2-1; TCRdb lists TRBD2, though no DNA is available to test this call. The CDR3 runs 14 residues. CDR1 is LNHDA, CDR2 SQIVND, per germline (reference sequence). CDR3 in amino acids: CASRASGIYNEQFF.

The chain has TRBV20-1 and TRBJ2-5. Germline CDR1 reads DFQATT; CDR2 reads SNEGSKA (reference sequence). The CDR3 is 12 amino acids. This CDR3 reads CSARGLTETQYF.

The gene calls are TRBV25-1 and TRBJ2-1; TCRdb's assignment of TRBD1 cannot be checked, as there is no DNA. The germline CDR1 and CDR2 sequences are MGHDK and SYGVNS. The CDR3 covers 15 residues. This CDR3 reads CASSESGLQIIEQFF.